This T cell receptor (beta chain) was identified during a study of graft-versus-host responses after intestinal transplantation (dated by TCRdb to the early 2020s). Concerning the study at large: Multivisceral, liver-intestinal, or isolated intestinal transplants were received by the recipients. Every recipient was given anti-thymocyte globulin induction, followed by 2 to 4 years of maintenance tacrolimus and steroids. Graft-versus-host and host-versus-graft alloreactive T cell clones were tracked in the graft, circulation and bone marrow after intestinal transplantation using bulk TCR-beta CDR3 sequencing. Alloreactive clones were identified by sequencing pre-transplant mixed lymphocyte reaction products and comparing them with unstimulated pre-transplant donor and recipient T cells. Of the 20 to 25 intestinal transplant recipients enrolled in the cohort, one of whom was a retransplant, a few patients without pretransplant specimens were excluded. Donor T cell macrochimerism was defined as a peak of at least 4% donor T cells among recipient peripheral blood mononuclear cells. Instead of going to the commercial service, samples from three later patients were sequenced in-house on an Illumina MiSeq and processed with MiXCR. Overall study outcomes, separate from this receptor: GvH clones were found in recipient bone marrow, and some of the GvH clones appeared earlier in ileal mucosa or blood, which is consistent with an intestinal mucosal origin. Early after transplant, peak levels of circulating GvH clones were associated with declines in HvG clones. The conclusions were limited by the relatively low number and heterogeneity of the intestinal transplant patients. High GvH to HvG T cell clonal ratios were observed in the allografts of patients with donor T cell macrochimerism.

In regard to this clone: Its antigen is currently not known. No quality values exist for individual bases; no much larger clone is one base distant.

The meaning of the sample's time point label: cells obtained before transplantation from donor or recipient. CD3+CD4+ and CD3+CD8+ populations were FACS-sorted from unstimulated pre-transplant donor and recipient cells taken from spleen or lymph nodes. The library relied on the immunoSEQ multiplex PCR assay. For most patients, genomic DNA was isolated with the Qiagen DNeasy Blood and Tissue Kit and shipped frozen to Adaptive Biotechnologies for TCR sequencing. For most patients, genomic DNA was subjected to high-throughput TCR-beta CDR3 sequencing by Adaptive Biotechnologies. Per the original workflow: TCR sequencing data were retrieved from Adaptive's ImmunoSEQ software for 18 patients, whereas three other patients were processed with MiXCR and VDJtools. To correct CD4 versus CD8 sorting errors, sequences present in both subsets at a frequency ratio below 5:1 were removed. CDR3 nucleotide sequences shared by donor and recipient were removed because the origin of these sequences could not be assigned. At least 2-fold expansion over unstimulated cells and a minimum CFSE-low frequency of 0.002% (template counts) or 0.001% (read counts) were required for clones to be classified as alloreactive. Clones detected in sequenced pre-transplant spleen, lymph node, or MLR CFSE-low populations of the donor or recipient were defined as mappable. The cumulative frequency of alloreactive clones was calculated as a percentage of all sequences, weighted by copy number. TCRdb re-hosts the immuneACCESS table, in-frame sequences only. Its copies lack some clones; in the studies checked, an unresolved V gene accounts for under half of them, and the cause for the rest is not known. Clonal size and the V and J genes are those of that table, whereas D and trimming came from the DNA. The sample includes around 88,000 clones, with 75% to 90% observed a single time. About a sixth of the sample is taken by the ten largest.

The germline V gene encodes CDR1 MNHNS and CDR2 SASEGT. Measured from the cysteine to the phenylalanine, the CDR3 is 14 residues long. CDR3 DNA is the only sequence kept; it has 42 bases, read in frame from the first base. Deletion took 6 bases off V and 0 bases off J, with a span of 8 bases between the germline ends. The clonotype was recovered from a human donor who received an intestinal transplant. Here the chain combines TRBV6-1 and TRBJ2-2, with the D gene not confidently named. The sample here was unstimulated CD8+ T cells sorted from spleen or lymph node cells, taken before intestinal transplant. The sequenced DNA is TGTGCCAGCAGGGCACTAACGAACACCGGGGAGCTGTTTTTT. It translates as CASRALTNTGELFF.